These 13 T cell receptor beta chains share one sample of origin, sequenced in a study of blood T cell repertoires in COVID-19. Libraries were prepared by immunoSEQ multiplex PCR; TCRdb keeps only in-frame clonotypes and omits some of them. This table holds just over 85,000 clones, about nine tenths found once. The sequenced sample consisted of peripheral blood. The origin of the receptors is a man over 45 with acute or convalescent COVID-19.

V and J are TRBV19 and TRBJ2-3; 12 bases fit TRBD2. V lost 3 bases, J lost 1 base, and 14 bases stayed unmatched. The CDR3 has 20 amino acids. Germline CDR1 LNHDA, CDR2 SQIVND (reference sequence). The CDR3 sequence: CASSMGPSGGAGFRTDTQYF. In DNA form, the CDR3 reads TGTGCCAGTAGTATGGGGCCTAGCGGGGGGGCCGGGTTTCGCACAGATACGCAGTATTTT.

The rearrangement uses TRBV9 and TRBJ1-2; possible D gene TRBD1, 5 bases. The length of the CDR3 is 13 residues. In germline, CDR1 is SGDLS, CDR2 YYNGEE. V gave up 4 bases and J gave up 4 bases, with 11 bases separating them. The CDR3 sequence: CASSTQTAYGYTF. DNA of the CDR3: TGTGCCAGCAGCACTCAGACAGCCTATGGCTACACCTTC.

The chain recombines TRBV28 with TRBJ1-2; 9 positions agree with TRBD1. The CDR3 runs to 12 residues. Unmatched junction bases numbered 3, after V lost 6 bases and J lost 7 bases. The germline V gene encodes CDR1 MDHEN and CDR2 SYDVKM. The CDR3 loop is CASRQDRGGYTF. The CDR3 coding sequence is TGTGCCAGCAGGCAGGACAGGGGTGGCTACACCTTC.

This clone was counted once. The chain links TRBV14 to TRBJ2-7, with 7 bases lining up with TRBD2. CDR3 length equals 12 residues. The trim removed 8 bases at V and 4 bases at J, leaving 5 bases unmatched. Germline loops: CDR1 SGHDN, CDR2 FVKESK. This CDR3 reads CASGPSGYEQYF. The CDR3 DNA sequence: TGTGCCAGCGGCCCTAGCGGATACGAGCAGTACTTC.

CDR3 loop: CATSREGTGNQPQHF. As DNA, the CDR3 is TGTGCCACCAGCAGAGAGGGGACAGGCAATCAGCCCCAGCATTTT. The chain recombines TRBV15 with TRBJ1-5, with 7 bases lining up with TRBD1. The CDR3 is made up of 15 amino acids. In germline, CDR1 is LNHNV, CDR2 YYDKDF (reference sequence). Germline trimming cut 0 bases from V and 2 bases from J; bases unmatched to any gene: 1.

For the CDR3, the DNA is TGTGCCAGCAGCGCATGGGGGACGGGGGACACTGAAGCTTTCTTT. It yields the protein CASSAWGTGDTEAFF. The V and J genes are TRBV9 and TRBJ1-1; D perhaps matches TRBD1 (5 bases). V was pared by 3 bases and J by 3 bases, with 15 bases between. Germline lookup yields CDR1 SGDLS and CDR2 YYNGEE. This CDR3 has 15 amino acids.

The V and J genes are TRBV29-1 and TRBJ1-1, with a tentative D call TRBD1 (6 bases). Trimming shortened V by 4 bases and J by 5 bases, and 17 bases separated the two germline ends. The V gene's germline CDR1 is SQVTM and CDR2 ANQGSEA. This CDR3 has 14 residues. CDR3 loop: CSVVGAGPITEAFF. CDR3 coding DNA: TGCAGCGTTGTGGGGGCAGGGCCGATTACTGAAGCTTTCTTT.

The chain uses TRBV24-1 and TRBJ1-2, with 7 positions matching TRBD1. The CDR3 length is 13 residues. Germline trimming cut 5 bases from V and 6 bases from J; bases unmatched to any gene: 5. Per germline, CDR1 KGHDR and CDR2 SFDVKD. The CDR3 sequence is CATSAWQGDGYTF. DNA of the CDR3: TGTGCCACCAGTGCGTGGCAGGGGGATGGCTACACCTTC.

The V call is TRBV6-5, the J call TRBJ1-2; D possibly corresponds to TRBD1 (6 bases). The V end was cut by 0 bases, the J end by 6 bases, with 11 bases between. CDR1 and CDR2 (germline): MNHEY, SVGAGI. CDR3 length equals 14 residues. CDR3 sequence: CASSYSAGADGYTF. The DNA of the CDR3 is TGTGCCAGCAGTTACTCGGCGGGGGCGGATGGCTACACCTTC.

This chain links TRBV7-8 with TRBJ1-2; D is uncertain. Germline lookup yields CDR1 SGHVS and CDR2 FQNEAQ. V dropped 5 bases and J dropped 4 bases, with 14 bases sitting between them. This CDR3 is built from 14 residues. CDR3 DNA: TGTGCCAGCAGCCCCCGAGACATCCCCTATGGCTACACCTTC. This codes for CASSPRDIPYGYTF.

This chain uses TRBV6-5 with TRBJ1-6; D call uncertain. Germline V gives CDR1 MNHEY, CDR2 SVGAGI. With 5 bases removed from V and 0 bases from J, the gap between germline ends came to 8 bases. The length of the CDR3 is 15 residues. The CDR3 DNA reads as TGTGCCAGCAGTCACATAAGCTCCTATAATTCACCCCTCCACTTT. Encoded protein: CASSHISSYNSPLHF.

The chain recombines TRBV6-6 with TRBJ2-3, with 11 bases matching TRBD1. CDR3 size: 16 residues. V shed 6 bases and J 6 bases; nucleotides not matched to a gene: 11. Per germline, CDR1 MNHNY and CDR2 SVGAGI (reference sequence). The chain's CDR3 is CASRGTRDRGSDTQYF. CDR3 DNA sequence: TGTGCCAGCAGGGGAACTAGGGACAGGGGGTCCGATACGCAGTATTTT.

CDR3 amino acids: CASSQEGAAFNEQFF. As DNA, the CDR3 is TGCGCCAGCAGCCAAGAAGGGGCGGCTTTCAATGAGCAGTTCTTC. V and J are TRBV5-1 and TRBJ2-1; D perhaps matches TRBD1 (5 bases). V was shortened by 4 bases and J by 6 bases, with 17 bases between the two germline ends. Germline assignment: CDR1 SGHRS and CDR2 YFSETQ. CDR3 length: 15 amino acids. Full variable domain (outside the CDR3, taken from reference TRBV5-1 and TRBJ2-1): KAGVTQTPRYLIKTRGQQVTLSCSPISGHRSVSWYQQTPGQGLQFLFEYFSETQRNKGNFPGRFSGRQFSNSRSEMNVSTLELGDSALYLCASSQEGAAFNEQFFGPGTRLTVL.